The present entry profiles one T cell receptor beta chain with its context. These data belong to a study of blood T cell repertoires in COVID-19. The overall study: Samples came from the United States, Italy and Spain, spanning acute and convalescent COVID-19.

The CDR3 runs to 18 residues. Methods used by the authors: How many nucleated cells were present was estimated from reference gene primer amplification. Assay: immunoSEQ multiplex PCR; the TCRdb copy retains only in-frame clones and omits some. V and J calls and clone size follow that table, whereas D and trimming were derived from the DNA. The sample yields about 160,000 clones, 70% to 90% seen once. This TCR derives from a man aged 40-50 years with acute or convalescent COVID-19. The rearrangement uses TRBV12-1 and TRBJ1-5; the table names TRBD1, a call not compared with the DNA. TRBV12-1 is recorded as a pseudogene. The specimen was peripheral blood. The CDR3 DNA reads TGTGCCAGCAGCTTCCGGACAGGGAGAGCTTATAGCAATCAGCCCCAGCATTTT. Translation: CASSFRTGRAYSNQPQHF.